The 7 T cell receptor beta chains below all came from one sample that was sequenced in a study of T cells in localized non-small cell lung cancer (TCRdb year 2020). Library method: the immunoSEQ multiplex PCR assay. The clones in this table, taken by TCRdb from immuneACCESS, are in-frame only. Not every clone is retained; where verified, under half of the shortfall comes from an unresolved V gene, and the cause of the rest is unknown. Present in this sample are 100,000 to 150,000 clones, more than 70% of which were seen just once. Of the sample, over 1.5% is held by the ten largest clones. This material consisted of peripheral blood, taken before any cancer treatment. The receptor set was obtained from a female donor aged 60 or older with stage I lung adenocarcinoma.

J is TRBJ2-7 and V is TRBV6-1, with 9 bases aligning to TRBD1. Germline lookup yields CDR1 MNHNS and CDR2 SASEGT. The CDR3 is 12 amino acids. Trimming removed 9 bases from V and 5 bases from J; junction bases left unmatched: 5. The CDR3 DNA reads TGTGCCAGTGGGGGACAGGGTAACGAGCAGTACTTC. This translates into CASGGQGNEQYF.

The rearrangement joins TRBV5-1 to TRBJ2-7; 10 bases are shared with TRBD1. Germline CDR1 SGHRS, CDR2 YFSETQ. V lost 1 base to trimming and J lost 4 bases; unmatched junction nucleotides: 8. This CDR3 comprises 16 residues. CDR3 DNA sequence: TGCGCCAGCAGCTTGCTCCCGGGACAGGGGTTTTACGAGCAGTACTTC. Encoded protein: CASSLLPGQGFYEQYF.

The chain links TRBV10-1 to TRBJ2-7; D not resolved. V was trimmed by 3 bases and J by 1 base, leaving 7 bases between them. CDR1 and CDR2 (germline): WNHNN, SYGVQD (reference sequence). CDR3 length: 13 residues. The chain's CDR3 is CASSDTRSYEQYF. CDR3 in DNA: TGCGCCAGCAGTGATACCAGATCCTACGAGCAGTACTTC.

V usage is TRBV16 and J usage is TRBJ1-4; D is uncertain. The CDR3 spans 15 residues. Germline V gives CDR1 KGHSY, CDR2 FQNENV. The V gene lost 0 bases and the J gene lost 4 bases, with 9 bases spanning the gap. CDR3 DNA sequence: TGTGCCAGCAGCCAATCTCGGCCCGATAATGAAAAACTGTTTTTT. It codes for CASSQSRPDNEKLFF.

The DNA for the CDR3 is TGCGCCAGCAGTTCCGGGACTCGAGGAGTTCAGTACTTC. Its protein product is CASSSGTRGVQYF. This sequence joins TRBV10-1 and TRBJ2-4; a weak D match, TRBD2 (6 bases). Germline assignment: CDR1 WNHNN and CDR2 SYGVQD (reference sequence). CDR3 length: 13 amino acids. Between the trimmed V and J ends, which lost 5 bases and 11 bases, there was a span of 16 bases.

The V gene is TRBV27, the J gene TRBJ2-3; 10 bases fit TRBD2. Germline V gene data show CDR1 as MNHEY and CDR2 as SMNVEV (reference sequence). Germline trimming cut 2 bases from V and 0 bases from J; bases unmatched to any gene: 11. The CDR3 is 19 residues long. Here the CDR3 DNA reads TGTGCCAGCAGTTTACAACGGCTAGCGGGAGATTTTAGCACAGATACGCAGTATTTT. The encoded protein is CASSLQRLAGDFSTDTQYF.

The genes are TRBV27 and TRBJ1-5; D call uncertain. The V end was cut by 6 bases, the J end by 3 bases, with 6 bases between. Germline V lookup: CDR1 MNHEY, CDR2 SMNVEV (reference sequence). This CDR3 is 12 amino acids long. This CDR3 is CASRSANQPQHF. The CDR3 DNA is TGTGCCAGCAGGAGCGCCAATCAGCCCCAGCATTTT.